The source of this T cell receptor (beta chain) is a study of OX40 agonist ivuxolimab in advanced cancers. The CDR3 spans 16 residues. Germline lookup yields CDR1 MNHNY and CDR2 SVGAGI (reference sequence). The germline V and J ends were trimmed by 2 bases and 6 bases, with 16 bases remaining between them. Clones were read by immunoSEQ multiplex PCR, and TCRdb kept only the in-frame ones, dropping some. The sample records some 85,000 clones, around 90% being singletons. The genes are TRBV6-6 and TRBJ2-2; no firm D call. The origin of this receptor is an adult with an advanced solid tumor such as melanoma, head and neck, liver or kidney cancer. The starting material was CD4+ or CD8+ T cells sorted from blood, obtained in a trial of the OX40 agonist ivuxolimab. The CDR3 protein is CASSYGRGSGAGELFF. Here the CDR3 DNA reads TGTGCCAGCAGTTACGGGCGCGGAAGTGGGGCCGGGGAGCTGTTTTTT.